This TCR beta chain appears in the sequencing data of a study of T cell repertoires in cytomegalovirus infection. Study-level background: Signatures in public TCR beta sequences pointed to both CMV infection and matching HLA type.

Study results and limitations: Dominating the ex vivo response were HLA-C-restricted CMV-specific TCR beta clonotypes. The study identified carriers of CMV plus the relevant HLA from cumulative public TCR beta family frequency.

This clonotype was detected ten times or more. Its antigen is currently unknown. TCRdb reprocessed the reads via MiXCR and lists one record per CDR3 protein. Here the sample spans 150,000 to 200,000 distinct CDR3 sequences, 13% to 15% being singletons. The germline V and J ends were trimmed by 1 base and 1 base, with 2 bases remaining between them. CDR3 size: 12 residues. CDR1 is SGHRS and CDR2 is YFSETQ in the germline V gene. The chain links TRBV5-1 to TRBJ1-1; no clear D gene. Sequenced sample: PBMCs. This receptor was identified in a human donor in good health (CMV status not recorded). Some clones in this sample may be carry-over from other donors' samples. The CDR3 loop reads CASSLTNTEAFF. As DNA, the CDR3 is TGCGCCAGCAGCTTGACGAACACTGAAGCTTTCTTT. Variable domain in full (rest from reference TRBV5-1 and TRBJ1-1): KAGVTQTPRYLIKTRGQQVTLSCSPISGHRSVSWYQQTPGQGLQFLFEYFSETQRNKGNFPGRFSGRQFSNSRSEMNVSTLELGDSALYLCASSLTNTEAFFGQGTRLTVV.